This TCR beta chain came from a study of blood T cells in healthy people across ages. This clonotype occurred many times. The antigen remains undetermined. The V and J ends lost 1 base and 5 bases respectively, with 14 bases between them. This CDR3 spans 15 amino acids. Germline V gene data show CDR1 as MGHRA and CDR2 as YSYEKL. Study-level points and caveats: Naive T cell percentage strongly correlated with TCR beta diversity. Comparison with aged donors showed that long-lived donors had more naive CD4+ cells and higher diversity.

Primed by a sample-barcoded 5' primer and a J-beta primer mix, a second PCR proceeded for about 6 to 12 cycles. Using its own MiXCR run on the 5' RACE reads, TCRdb lists one record per CDR3 protein. The sample has around 850,000 distinct CDR3 sequences, 35% to 40% seen once; the top ten hold roughly 13%. This sequence joins TRBV4-1 and TRBJ2-5; D assignment may be TRBD1 or TRBD2 (5 bases each). The sample consisted of blood. The clonotype originates from a young man in good health. CDR3 coding DNA: TGCGCCAGCAGCCAAGTAGGGACCCTGAGGGAGACCCAGTACTTC. Amino acids: CASSQVGTLRETQYF.